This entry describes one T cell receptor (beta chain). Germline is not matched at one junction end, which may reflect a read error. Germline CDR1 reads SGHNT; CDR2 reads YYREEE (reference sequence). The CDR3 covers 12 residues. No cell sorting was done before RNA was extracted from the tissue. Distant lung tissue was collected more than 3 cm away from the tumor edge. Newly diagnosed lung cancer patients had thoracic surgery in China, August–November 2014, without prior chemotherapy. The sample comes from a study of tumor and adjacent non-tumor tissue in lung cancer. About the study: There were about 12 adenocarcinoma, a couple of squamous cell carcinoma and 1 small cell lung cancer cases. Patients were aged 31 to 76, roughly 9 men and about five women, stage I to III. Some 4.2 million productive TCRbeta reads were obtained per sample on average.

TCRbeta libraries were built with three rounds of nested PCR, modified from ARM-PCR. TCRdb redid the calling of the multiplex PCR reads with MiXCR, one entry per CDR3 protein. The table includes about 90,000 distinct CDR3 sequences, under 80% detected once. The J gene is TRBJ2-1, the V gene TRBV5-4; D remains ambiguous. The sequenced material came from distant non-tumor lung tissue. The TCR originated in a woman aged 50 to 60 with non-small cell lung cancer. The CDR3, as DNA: TGTGCCAGGAGCTTGGGCAGCAATGAACAGTTCTTC. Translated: CARSLGSNEQFF.